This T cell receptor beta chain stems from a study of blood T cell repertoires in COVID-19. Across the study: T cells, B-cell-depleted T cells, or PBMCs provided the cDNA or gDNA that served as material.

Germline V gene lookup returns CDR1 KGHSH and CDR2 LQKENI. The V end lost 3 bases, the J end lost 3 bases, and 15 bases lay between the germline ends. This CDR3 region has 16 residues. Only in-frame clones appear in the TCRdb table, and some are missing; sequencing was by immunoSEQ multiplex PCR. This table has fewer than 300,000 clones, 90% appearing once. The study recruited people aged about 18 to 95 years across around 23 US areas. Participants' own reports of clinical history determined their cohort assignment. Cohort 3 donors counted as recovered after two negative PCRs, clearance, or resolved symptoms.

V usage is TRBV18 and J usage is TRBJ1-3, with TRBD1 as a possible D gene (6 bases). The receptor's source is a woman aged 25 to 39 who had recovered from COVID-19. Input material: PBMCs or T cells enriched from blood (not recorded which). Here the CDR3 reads CASSPPAQGGGNTIYF. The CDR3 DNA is TGTGCCAGCTCACCTCCCGCACAGGGCGGTGGAAACACCATATATTTT. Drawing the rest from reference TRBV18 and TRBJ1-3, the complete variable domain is NAGVMQNPRHLVRRRGQEARLRCSPMKGHSHVYWYRQLPEEGLKFMVYLQKENIIDESGMPKERFSAEFPKEGPSILRIQQVVRGDSAAYFCASSPPAQGGGNTIYFGEGSWLTVV.